Listed below are T cell receptor beta chains from one sample, sequenced in a study of T cell changes during pregnancy in multiple sclerosis. Method: immunoSEQ multiplex PCR; TCRdb's copy keeps in-frame clones and lacks some. The data contain approximately 40,000 clones, roughly nine tenths of them singletons. Sequenced material: CD4+ T cells from peripheral blood mononuclear cells, taken in the first trimester of pregnancy. These receptors came from a female donor with multiple sclerosis, enrolled in a pregnancy study. The CDR3 runs from the conserved cysteine through the conserved F or W. The D gene is left open where the match is weak.

CDR3aa: CASSLGVRYEQYF; len: 13; v_gene: TRBV11-2; j_gene: TRBJ2-7; d_gene: NA
CDR3aa: CAISESDRGSDTQYF; len: 15; v_gene: TRBV10-3; j_gene: TRBJ2-3; d_gene: TRBD1
CDR3aa: CASSYRTSGSPAYEQYF; len: 17; v_gene: TRBV11-2; j_gene: TRBJ2-7; d_gene: TRBD2
CDR3aa: CASGGVFATEAFF; len: 13; v_gene: TRBV23-1; j_gene: TRBJ1-1; d_gene: NA
CDR3aa: CSVVTAPAGTQYF; len: 13; v_gene: TRBV29-1; j_gene: TRBJ2-5; d_gene: NA
CDR3aa: CASSFGPGLAGGVPYEQYF; len: 19; v_gene: TRBV5-1; j_gene: TRBJ2-7; d_gene: TRBD2
CDR3aa: CSAAPGTEAFF; len: 11; v_gene: TRBV20-1; j_gene: TRBJ1-1; d_gene: NA
CDR3aa: CASSSGLVIDTQYF; len: 14; v_gene: TRBV7-2; j_gene: TRBJ2-3; d_gene: NA
CDR3aa: CASSPPDRGHNEQFF; len: 15; v_gene: TRBV28; j_gene: TRBJ2-1; d_gene: TRBD1
CDR3aa: CASSPDSTSGLSEQYF; len: 16; v_gene: TRBV7-2; j_gene: TRBJ2-7; d_gene: TRBD2
CDR3aa: CASSWRSQPQHF; len: 12; v_gene: TRBV19; j_gene: TRBJ1-5; d_gene: NA